This T cell receptor (beta chain) was documented in a study of cytomegalovirus exposure and HLA in healthy donors. Overall study findings and caveats: Accurate prediction of most subjects' HLA-A and HLA-B alleles from TCR beta sequences was reported. Sequencing artifact likely explains a cluster of highly shared sequence variants. Later analysis showed most CMV-associated TCR beta chains appearing HLA-restricted.

The PCR was carried out with 60 Vbeta primers and 13 Jbeta primers. The data were produced by immunoSEQ multiplex PCR, yet TCRdb's version contains in-frame clones alone and is incomplete. The table has 110,000 to 150,000 clones, 9.7% seen once. Details on this clone: Its antigen is currently unknown.

Trimming left V 1 base short and J 0 bases short, with 7 bases between. This CDR3 has 14 residues. Germline values: CDR1 GTSNPN, CDR2 SVGIG (reference sequence). The clonotype originates from a man between 50 and 59 years old in good health and CMV-seronegative. The gene calls are TRBV30 and TRBJ1-5; D not certain. The sequenced sample consisted of PBMCs. The CDR3, as DNA: TGTGCCTGGAGTGGCCCCGGTAGCAATCAGCCCCAGCATTTT. Protein: CAWSGPGSNQPQHF.